This TCR beta chain was profiled in a study of T cells in Graves' hyperthyroidism and ophthalmopathy. Study overall: Staff took peripheral blood when the initial diagnosis was made, before any treatment began. Study-wide results and limits: The model's output predicted ophthalmopathy at a median of 6.5 months prior to onset.

On the basis of clinical symptoms, serum thyroxine and TRAb, thyroid ultrasound and orbital computed tomography, diagnoses were made. On this clonotype itself: The antigen is not known.

From germline, CDR1 is SGDLS and CDR2 YYNGEE. With 0 bases removed from V and 2 bases from J, the gap between germline ends came to 11 bases. This CDR3 region has 15 residues. The source material, RNA transcripts, was used to amplify TCR beta CDR3 regions. First-round RT-PCR with HTBI primers amplified the TCR CDR3 region. TCRdb re-called the multiplex PCR reads with MiXCR, one entry per CDR3 protein. The repertoire has 37,000 or so distinct CDR3 sequences, roughly 52% of them found once; the top ten carry 15% to 20%. The chain couples TRBV9 to TRBJ1-2; D gene ambiguous. This clonotype was sampled from a man aged 35-49 years with Graves' ophthalmopathy. Material: blood. The chain's CDR3 is CASSVGRQSNYGYTF. In DNA form, the CDR3 reads TGTGCCAGCAGCGTAGGACGGCAATCGAACTATGGCTACACCTTC.